The T cell receptor (beta chain) described here comes from a study of HIV-infected patients and healthy controls. This clonotype has at least ten counts. Roughly three months, about 14 weeks, into antiretroviral therapy, follow-up blood was collected. No cell fractionation was done, so the repertoire covers all unsorted peripheral blood T cells. Reverse transcription used 450 to 550 ng RNA and constant-region primers for alpha and beta. Each of the alpha and beta chains got its own library through chain-specific third strand synthesis with indices. TCRdb reprocessed the 5' RACE reads via MiXCR and lists one record per CDR3 protein. The sample has around 7,000 distinct CDR3 sequences; about 10% are singletons. There are 16 residues in the CDR3. Unmatched junction bases numbered 4, after V lost 1 base and J lost 1 base. Germline values: CDR1 SGHAT, CDR2 FQNNGV.

The rearrangement links TRBV11-2 to TRBJ2-1, with TRBD2 identical over 7 bases. The receptor's source is an adult with HIV infection. The sequencing used blood, collected during antiretroviral therapy. CDR3 bases: TGTGCCAGCAGCTTAGGGGAGGGATGGTCCTACAATGAGCAGTTCTTC. This translates into CASSLGEGWSYNEQFF.